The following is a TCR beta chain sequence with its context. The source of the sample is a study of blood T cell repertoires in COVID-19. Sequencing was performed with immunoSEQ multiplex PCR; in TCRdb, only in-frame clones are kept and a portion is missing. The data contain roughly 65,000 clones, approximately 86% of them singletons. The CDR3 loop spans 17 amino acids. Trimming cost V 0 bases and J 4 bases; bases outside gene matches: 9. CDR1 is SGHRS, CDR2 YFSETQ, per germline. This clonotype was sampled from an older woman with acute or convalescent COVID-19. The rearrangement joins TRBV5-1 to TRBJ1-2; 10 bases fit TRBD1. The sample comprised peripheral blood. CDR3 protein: CASSLASGTGVSYGYTF. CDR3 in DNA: TGCGCCAGCAGCTTGGCCAGTGGGACAGGGGTTTCCTATGGCTACACCTTC. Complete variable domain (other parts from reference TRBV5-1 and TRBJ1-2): KAGVTQTPRYLIKTRGQQVTLSCSPISGHRSVSWYQQTPGQGLQFLFEYFSETQRNKGNFPGRFSGRQFSNSRSEMNVSTLELGDSALYLCASSLASGTGVSYGYTFGSGTRLTVV.